These 20 T cell receptor beta chains were all obtained from the same sample, sequenced in a study of blood T cell repertoires in COVID-19 (dated by TCRdb to 2020 to 2022). Libraries were made using the immunoSEQ multiplex PCR assay. Held by TCRdb, this immuneACCESS table contains in-frame sequences only and omits some clones. Under half of the omission traces to an unresolved V gene where checked; the cause of the rest is unknown. For this sample the table gives 450,000 to 500,000 clones, of which approximately 83% were detected only once. The ten largest clonotypes hold roughly 3.1% of the sample. Sequencing input: peripheral blood. These receptors were obtained from a human donor in a cohort sampled during active COVID-19.

This clone was seen just once. V gene TRBV11-1 combines with J gene TRBJ2-1; the match to TRBD2 covers 12 bases. From germline, CDR1 is SGHAT and CDR2 FQDESV (reference sequence). V lost 5 bases and J lost 8; bases outside the gene matches: 7. The length of the CDR3 is 15 residues. CDR3 in amino acids: CASSQRTSGTDEQFF. The CDR3 DNA reads TGTGCCAGCAGCCAACGGACTAGCGGGACGGATGAGCAGTTCTTC.

This clone was observed a single time. The J gene is TRBJ2-3, the V gene TRBV30, with 8 bases lining up with TRBD1. With 3 bases clipped from V and 6 bases from J, the junction kept 11 bases outside the gene matches. This CDR3 has 15 residues. The germline gives CDR1 GTSNPN, CDR2 SVGIG (reference sequence). Here the CDR3 reads CAWRARDRGWDTQYF. CDR3 nucleotides: TGTGCCTGGAGAGCCCGTGACAGGGGATGGGATACGCAGTATTTT.

The V call is TRBV5-1, the J call TRBJ2-2; unclear D gene. This CDR3 contains 14 residues. Germline CDR1 SGHRS, CDR2 YFSETQ. V lost 0 bases, J lost 8 bases, and 11 bases lay in between. CDR3 sequence: CASSLVLSSGELFF. The CDR3 nucleotides are TGCGCCAGCAGCTTGGTATTATCCTCGGGGGAGCTGTTTTTT.

The chain has TRBV2 and TRBJ1-4; 7 bases match TRBD1. Germline assignment: CDR1 SNHLY and CDR2 FYNNEI. V trimming: 5 bases; J trimming: 7 bases; junction bases outside the gene matches: 10. The CDR3 is made up of 15 amino acids. CDR3 residues: CASSPSGTESEKLFF. CDR3 sequence (DNA): TGTGCCAGCAGTCCTTCTGGGACAGAGAGTGAAAAACTGTTTTTT.

V and J are TRBV29-1 and TRBJ2-1, with unresolved D. CDR3 size: 12 residues. Germline V lookup: CDR1 SQVTM, CDR2 ANQGSEA. With 2 bases removed from V and 9 bases from J, the gap between germline ends came to 11 bases. The CDR3 region is CSVELVVGEQFF. CDR3 bases: TGCAGCGTTGAACTAGTTGTCGGTGAGCAGTTCTTC.

The V call is TRBV11-1, the J call TRBJ2-1; D perhaps matches TRBD2 (5 bases). The CDR3 runs to 15 residues. V lost 5 bases and J lost 0, with 11 bases in between. Germline V gene lookup returns CDR1 SGHAT and CDR2 FQDESV (reference sequence). The CDR3: CASSRSGYSYNEQFF. In nucleotides, the CDR3 is TGTGCCAGCAGCCGGTCGGGGTACTCCTACAATGAGCAGTTCTTC.

This clone appeared a few times. The chain recombines TRBV7-9 with TRBJ2-2; D is perhaps TRBD2 (6 bases). Trimming shortened V by 5 bases and J by 1 base, and 11 bases separated the two germline ends. Germline CDR1 is SEHNR and CDR2 is FQNEAQ (reference sequence). The CDR3 spans 15 residues. The CDR3 DNA reads TGTGCCAGCAGCGTCCGGGGAGGGAACACCGGGGAGCTGTTTTTT. Translated, it gives CASSVRGGNTGELFF.

This clone was counted between two and nine times. J is TRBJ2-3 and V is TRBV9; 12 nucleotides line up with TRBD2. Per the germline V gene, CDR1 is SGDLS and CDR2 is YYNGEE. There are 17 residues in the CDR3. The V segment lost 2 bases and the J segment 2 bases; nucleotides outside the gene matches: 6. The CDR3 region has the DNA TGTGCCAGCAGCGTGGGGACTAGCGGGTATTCCACAGATACGCAGTATTTT. Its translation: CASSVGTSGYSTDTQYF.

This clone was seen a handful of times. The chain employs TRBV19 and TRBJ1-5; the match to TRBD1 covers 7 bases. J was trimmed by 4 bases and V by 5 bases; bases with no gene match: 11. This CDR3 comprises 16 residues. CDR1 and CDR2 (germline): LNHDA, SQIVND (reference sequence). The chain's CDR3 is CASSGARGPLNQPQHF. Written as DNA, the CDR3 is TGTGCCAGTAGTGGGGCAAGGGGGCCACTTAATCAGCCCCAGCATTTT.

This clone was picked up a small number of times. The gene calls are TRBV3-1 (or the pseudogene TRBV3-2) and TRBJ2-2; D may be TRBD2 (6 bases). The CDR3 totals 16 residues. Germline V gene data show CDR1 as LGHDT and CDR2 as YNNKEL (reference sequence). V gave up 4 bases and J gave up 0 bases, with 12 bases separating them. The CDR3 region is CASSLHPGANTGELFF. DNA of the CDR3: TGTGCCAGCAGCCTGCACCCGGGGGCGAACACCGGGGAGCTGTTTTTT.

The chain has TRBV25-1 and TRBJ2-2; TRBD1 matches 11 bases. The trim removed 4 bases at V and 5 bases at J, leaving 6 bases unmatched. CDR1 is MGHDK, CDR2 SYGVNS, per germline. There are 16 residues in the CDR3. As DNA, the CDR3 is TGTGCCAGCAGTGCCTCGGGGACAGGGGGTACCGGGGAGCTGTTTTTT. Amino acids: CASSASGTGGTGELFF.

The chain is built from TRBV7-9 and TRBJ2-3, with 9 positions matching TRBD1. The germline CDR1 and CDR2 sequences are SEHNR and FQNEAQ (reference sequence). This CDR3 has 16 amino acids. Trimming removed 1 base from V and 1 base from J; junction bases left unmatched: 3. CDR3: CASSLGDRDRTDTQYF. The DNA for the CDR3 is TGTGCCAGCAGCTTAGGGGACAGGGACCGCACAGATACGCAGTATTTT.

The chain combines TRBV18 with TRBJ1-4; D may be TRBD1 (6 bases). Trimming stripped 4 bases from V and 4 bases from J, with 16 bases between. Germline loops: CDR1 KGHSH, CDR2 LQKENI. CDR3 length: 16 residues. The CDR3 coding sequence is TGTGCCAGCTCACAAAATCCACAGGGTAATAATGAAAAACTGTTTTTT. It specifies CASSQNPQGNNEKLFF.

This chain connects TRBV4-2 to TRBJ1-1; TRBD1 is a possible D gene (5 bases). CDR3 length equals 18 residues. V was pared by 1 base and J by 5 bases, with 23 bases between. Germline V lookup: CDR1 LGHNA, CDR2 YNFKEQ. The CDR3 is CASSQGGFVGGGRTEAFF. In DNA form, the CDR3 reads TGTGCCAGCAGCCAAGGTGGATTTGTGGGGGGGGGACGTACTGAAGCTTTCTTT.

For this clone: Other DNA sequences in the same sample also yield this CDR3. This rearrangement joins TRBV12-3 or TRBV12-4 to TRBJ2-7; the D is unclear. The CDR3 extends over 13 amino acids. The germline V and J ends were trimmed by 4 bases and 0 bases, with 7 bases remaining between them. The CDR3 DNA reads as TGTGCCAGCAGTTCTGGCCGCTCCTACGAGCAGTACTTC. Protein: CASSSGRSYEQYF.

In DNA form, the CDR3 reads TGTGCCAGCAGCTTAGCCGGGATCTCCTACGAGCAGTACTTC. Its protein is CASSLAGISYEQYF. V is TRBV7-9 and J is TRBJ2-7, with D perhaps matching TRBD2 (5 bases). Trimming left V 0 bases short and J 0 bases short, with 6 bases between. CDR1 is SEHNR and CDR2 is FQNEAQ in the germline V gene (reference sequence). The CDR3 extends over 14 amino acids.

CDR3 amino acids: CAISAPNSPLHF. The CDR3 DNA follows: TGTGCCATCAGTGCTCCTAATTCACCCCTCCACTTT. This chain joins TRBV10-3 and TRBJ1-6; D gene ambiguous. V was clipped by 4 bases and J by 6 bases, with 4 bases between them. Germline lookup yields CDR1 ENHRY and CDR2 SYGVKD. CDR3 length: 12 residues.

This clone was counted only a few times. The chain joins TRBV9 to TRBJ2-1, with 7 bases that match TRBD1. CDR1 SGDLS and CDR2 YYNGEE come from the germline V gene. The junction had 11 bases not matched to a gene; V was cut back by 3 bases and J by 8 bases. The length of the CDR3 is 15 residues. CDR3 DNA sequence: TGTGCCAGCAGCGCTCGACAGGGAACGTACGATGAGCAGTTCTTC. Translation gives CASSARQGTYDEQFF.

The chain couples TRBV5-5 to TRBJ2-5, with 7 bases identical to TRBD1. The CDR3 is 16 amino acids. V was pared by 0 bases and J by 1 base, with 6 bases of the junction left unmatched. CDR1 and CDR2 (germline): SGHKS, YYEKEE (reference sequence). CDR3 coding DNA: TGTGCCAGCAGCTTGGCCATAGGGACAGTCCAAGAGACCCAGTACTTC. It specifies CASSLAIGTVQETQYF.

This rearrangement joins TRBV5-1 to TRBJ2-1, with 9 positions matching TRBD2. V dropped 4 bases and J dropped 3; count of bases not matched to a gene: 17. Per the germline V gene, CDR1 is SGHRS and CDR2 is YFSETQ. CDR3 length: 19 residues. CDR3 loop: CASSPTPSSGRRDYNEQFF. CDR3 nucleotide sequence: TGCGCCAGCAGCCCTACTCCCTCAAGCGGGAGGCGCGACTACAATGAGCAGTTCTTC.